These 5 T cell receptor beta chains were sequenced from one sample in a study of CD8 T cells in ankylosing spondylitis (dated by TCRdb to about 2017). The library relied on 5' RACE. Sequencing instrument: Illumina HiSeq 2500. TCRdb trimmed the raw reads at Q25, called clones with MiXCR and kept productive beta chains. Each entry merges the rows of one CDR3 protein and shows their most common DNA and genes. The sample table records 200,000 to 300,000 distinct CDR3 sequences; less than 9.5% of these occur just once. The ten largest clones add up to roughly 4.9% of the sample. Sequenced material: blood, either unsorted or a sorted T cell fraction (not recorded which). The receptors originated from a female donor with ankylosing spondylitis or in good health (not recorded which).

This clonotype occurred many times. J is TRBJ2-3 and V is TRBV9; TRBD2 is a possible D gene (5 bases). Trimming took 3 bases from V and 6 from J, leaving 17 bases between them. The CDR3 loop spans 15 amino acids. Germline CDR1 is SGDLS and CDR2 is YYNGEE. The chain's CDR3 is CASSAFRTPSDTQYF. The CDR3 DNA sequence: TGTGCCAGCAGCGCCTTTCGGACTCCGTCTGATACGCAGTATTTT.

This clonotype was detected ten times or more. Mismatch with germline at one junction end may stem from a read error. The CDR3 DNA sequence: TGTGCCAGCAGTGATGGTGGGACTAGCAAAGATACGCAGTATTTT. Translated: CASSDGGTSKDTQYF. The chain has TRBV2 and TRBJ2-3; 9 bases agree with TRBD2. Germline V CDR1 and CDR2: SNHLY, FYNNEI. The CDR3 extends over 15 amino acids.

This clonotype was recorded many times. CDR3 sequence reads: CSAGEVQTGELFF. As DNA, the CDR3 is TGCAGCGCCGGAGAAGTTCAAACCGGGGAGCTGTTTTTT. This chain links TRBV29-1 with TRBJ2-2, with D uncertain. The CDR3 sequence is 13 residues long. V was pared by 7 bases and J by 5 bases, with 14 bases between. Germline values: CDR1 SQVTM, CDR2 ANQGSEA.

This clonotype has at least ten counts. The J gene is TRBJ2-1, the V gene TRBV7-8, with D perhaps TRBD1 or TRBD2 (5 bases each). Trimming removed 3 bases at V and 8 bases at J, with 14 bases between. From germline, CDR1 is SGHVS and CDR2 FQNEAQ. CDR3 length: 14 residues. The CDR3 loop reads CASSFSGAFDEQFF. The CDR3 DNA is TGTGCCAGCAGCTTTTCCGGGGCCTTCGATGAGCAGTTCTTC.

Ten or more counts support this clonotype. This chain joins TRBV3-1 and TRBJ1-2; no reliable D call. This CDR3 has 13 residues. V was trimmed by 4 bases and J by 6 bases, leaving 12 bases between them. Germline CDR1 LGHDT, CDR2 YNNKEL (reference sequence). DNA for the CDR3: TGTGCCAGCAGCCCCACACGGATGGATGGCTACACCTTC. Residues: CASSPTRMDGYTF.